This TCR beta chain was found in a study of prognosis after radiotherapy for stage I lung cancer. Whole-study results and caveats: Lower values of Shannon entropy after stereotactic body radiation therapy were seen in patients who developed distant metastases. It was reported that patients with metastases and those without them differed in TRBV and TRBJ gene usage.

The patient cohort was node-negative on CT and PET/CT, with no prior chemotherapy, radiotherapy or other malignancies. The TCR beta CDR3 region was amplified from genomic DNA, with two rounds of multiplex PCR being used for the amplification. Gene-specific TRBV and TRBJ primers were used in PCR round one. TCRdb re-called the multiplex PCR reads with MiXCR, one entry per CDR3 protein. The profile shows about 31,000 distinct CDR3 sequences, about 29% of them singletons. The J segment lost 8 bases and the V segment lost 2 bases, leaving 5 bases of the junction unmatched. The germline CDR1 and CDR2 sequences are SNHLY and FYNNEI. The CDR3 covers 14 residues. This clonotype has at least ten counts. Its antigen is still unknown.

The rearrangement links TRBV2 to TRBJ1-3, with 8 bases fitting TRBD1. The TCR was taken from a donor over 45 with non-small cell lung cancer. The material sequenced was PBMCs, taken before or after stereotactic body radiation therapy (not recorded which). CDR3 loop: CASSEQGATDTIYF. The CDR3, as DNA: TGTGCCAGCAGTGAACAGGGGGCAACGGACACCATATATTTT.